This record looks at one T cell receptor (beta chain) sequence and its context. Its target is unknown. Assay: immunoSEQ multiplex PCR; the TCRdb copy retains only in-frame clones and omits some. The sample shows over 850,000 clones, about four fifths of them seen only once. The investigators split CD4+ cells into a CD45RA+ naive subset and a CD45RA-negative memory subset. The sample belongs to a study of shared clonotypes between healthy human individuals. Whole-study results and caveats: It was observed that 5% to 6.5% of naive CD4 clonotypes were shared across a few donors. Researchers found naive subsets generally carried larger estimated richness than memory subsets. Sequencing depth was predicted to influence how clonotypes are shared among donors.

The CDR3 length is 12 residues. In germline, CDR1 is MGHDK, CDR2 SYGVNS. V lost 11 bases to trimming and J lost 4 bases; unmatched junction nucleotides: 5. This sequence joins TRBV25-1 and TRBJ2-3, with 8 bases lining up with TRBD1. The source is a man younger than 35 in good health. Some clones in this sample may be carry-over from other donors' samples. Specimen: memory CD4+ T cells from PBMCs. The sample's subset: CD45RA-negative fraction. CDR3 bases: TGTGCCGTCCAGGGGGCCGCAGATACGCAGTATTTT. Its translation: CAVQGAADTQYF.